Listed below are T cell receptor beta chains from one sample, sequenced in a study of T-cell memory formation after mild COVID-19. Each CDR3 protein gets one entry after TCRdb re-called the 5' RACE reads with MiXCR. The sample lists about 210,000 distinct CDR3 sequences; about 10% were seen once. Sequencing used PBMCs or a T cell subset sorted from them (not recorded which). The receptors come from a man aged 18 to 29 who had mild COVID-19 (a few samples of this study predate the infection). Cell type and time point are not known. Each CDR3 is given with its conserved first and last residue. Fields, in order: CDR3 DNA, CDR3 protein, V gene, clone size, J gene, D gene. D genes are given only for firm matches. Some rows mark clone size as missing; the rest say once, few, many or name a class of expanded clone.

CDR3nt: TGTGCCAGCAGTTTTCCGGACAGGGTAACCGAGCAGTACTTC
CDR3aa: CASSFPDRVTEQYF
v_gene: TRBV12-3/TRBV12-4
abundance: few
j_gene: TRBJ2-7
d_gene: TRBD1

CDR3nt: TGCAGTGCTAGAGAGGGCGGCAATGAGCAGTTCTTC
CDR3aa: CSAREGGNEQFF
v_gene: TRBV20-1
abundance: .
j_gene: TRBJ2-1
d_gene: .

CDR3nt: TGCAGTGCTAGAAATGAAAAACTGTTTTTT
CDR3aa: CSARNEKLFF
v_gene: TRBV20-1
abundance: few
j_gene: TRBJ1-4
d_gene: .

CDR3nt: TGTGCCAGCAGCTTGGTGCAGGGGCAGACTGAAGCTTTCTTT
CDR3aa: CASSLVQGQTEAFF
v_gene: TRBV5-4
abundance: once
j_gene: TRBJ1-1
d_gene: .

CDR3nt: TGTGCCAGCAGCACAACCCGCTTCAATGAGCAGTTCTTC
CDR3aa: CASSTTRFNEQFF
v_gene: TRBV7-7
abundance: few
j_gene: TRBJ2-1
d_gene: .

CDR3nt: TGTGCCAGCAGCCCCGAACGTTACAATGAGCAGTTCTTC
CDR3aa: CASSPERYNEQFF
v_gene: TRBV12-3/TRBV12-4
abundance: .
j_gene: TRBJ2-1
d_gene: .

CDR3nt: TGTGCCAGCAGCAAATTGGGGGGGACAGGGCCGGGACGAAAGACCCAGTACTTC
CDR3aa: CASSKLGGTGPGRKTQYF
v_gene: TRBV21-1
abundance: .
j_gene: TRBJ2-5
d_gene: .

CDR3nt: TGTGCCAGCAGTTACTCGGGACTCAGCACAGATACGCAGTATTTT
CDR3aa: CASSYSGLSTDTQYF
v_gene: TRBV6-5
abundance: .
j_gene: TRBJ2-3
d_gene: .

CDR3nt: TGTGCCAGCAGCTTAGCAGGGGGCTACGAGCAGTACTTC
CDR3aa: CASSLAGGYEQYF
v_gene: TRBV7-2
abundance: many
j_gene: TRBJ2-7
d_gene: .

CDR3nt: TGCGCCAGCAGCTTCGGCGGGGGGCGTGAAACTGAAGCTTTCTTT
CDR3aa: CASSFGGGRETEAFF
v_gene: TRBV5-1
abundance: .
j_gene: TRBJ1-1
d_gene: .

CDR3nt: TGCGCCAGCAGTGAGTCTAAGGGTGAGCAGTTCTTC
CDR3aa: CASSESKGEQFF
v_gene: TRBV10-1
abundance: .
j_gene: TRBJ2-1
d_gene: .

CDR3nt: TGCAGTGCTGGAGGGGGGGACTTCCAAGAGACCCAGTACTTC
CDR3aa: CSAGGGDFQETQYF
v_gene: TRBV20-1
abundance: .
j_gene: TRBJ2-5
d_gene: .

CDR3nt: TGTGCCAGCAGCCCCAGGACAGGGACCTACAATGAGCAGTTCTTC
CDR3aa: CASSPRTGTYNEQFF
v_gene: TRBV9
abundance: .
j_gene: TRBJ2-1
d_gene: TRBD1

CDR3nt: TGTGCCAGCATCGCGGGGGTCGGGCGAGAGACCCAGTACTTC
CDR3aa: CASIAGVGRETQYF
v_gene: TRBV2
abundance: few
j_gene: TRBJ2-5
d_gene: TRBD2

CDR3nt: TGTGCCAGCAGCCCTGAAGGCAGGGGGCCCGGCCGCTCTGGAAACACCATATATTTT
CDR3aa: CASSPEGRGPGRSGNTIYF
v_gene: TRBV7-2
abundance: .
j_gene: TRBJ1-3
d_gene: TRBD1

CDR3nt: TGCAGTGCTAGAGTGACAGGGTTAGCTAACTATGGCTACACCTTC
CDR3aa: CSARVTGLANYGYTF
v_gene: TRBV20-1
abundance: .
j_gene: TRBJ1-2
d_gene: TRBD1

CDR3nt: TGTGCCAGCAGCGCCCTCGACTCTGGGGCCAACGTCCTGACTTTT
CDR3aa: CASSALDSGANVLTF
v_gene: TRBV7-2
abundance: .
j_gene: TRBJ2-6
d_gene: .

CDR3nt: TGTGCCAGCAGCCCATGGCGGGGCCTAGAGACCCAGTACTTC
CDR3aa: CASSPWRGLETQYF
v_gene: TRBV6-6
abundance: .
j_gene: TRBJ2-5
d_gene: .